The 18 T cell receptor beta chains given below trace back to one sample, sequenced in a study of T cells in Graves' hyperthyroidism and ophthalmopathy. TCR beta CDR3 region amplification was performed from RNA transcripts. In the first-round RT-PCR of the TCR CDR3, the HTBI primer set was used. TCRdb independently ran MiXCR on the multiplex PCR reads; one entry per CDR3 protein. The top ten clones hold 40% to 50% of a sample with 450,000 to 600,000 distinct CDR3 sequences, around 20% of them seen once. Sequencing input: blood. All receptors come from a man aged 35 to 55 with Graves' ophthalmopathy.

The chain has TRBV28 and TRBJ1-2; no clear D. V was pared by 9 bases and J by 8 bases, with 16 bases between. Looked up from germline, CDR1 is MDHEN and CDR2 is SYDVKM. The CDR3 is made up of 12 amino acids. The CDR3 bases are TGTGCCAGTGGGCAGACATGGGAGGGCTACACCTTC. Residues: CASGQTWEGYTF.

For this clonotype: Possible read error: a much larger clone is one base away. The chain joins TRBV11-2 to TRBJ2-7; a weak D match, TRBD2 (7 bases). Germline V lookup: CDR1 SGHAT, CDR2 FQNNGV. The CDR3 runs to 13 residues. CDR3 sequence (DNA): TGTGCCAGCGGAGGGGGGGGGTGGCACGAGCGGTACTTC. This encodes CASGGGGWHERYF.

This clonotype was counted at least ten times. The chain recombines TRBV27 with TRBJ2-7, with D possibly matching TRBD1 (6 bases). Germline V gene data show CDR1 as MNHEY and CDR2 as SMNVEV (reference sequence). The V and J ends lost 5 bases and 6 bases respectively, with 11 bases between them. The CDR3 spans 12 residues. CDR3 loop: CASSITGSEQYF. In DNA form, the CDR3 reads TGTGCCAGCAGTATAACAGGGTCCGAGCAGTACTTC.

This clonotype came up a few times. The genes are TRBV20-1 and TRBJ2-1; the match to TRBD2 covers 11 bases. The CDR3 runs to 12 residues. Germline V CDR1 and CDR2: DFQATT, SNEGSKA (reference sequence). The CDR3 sequence: CSIAGGDNEQFF. CDR3 nucleotides: TGCAGCATAGCGGGGGGGGACAATGAGCAGTTCTTC.

The genes are TRBV7-9 and TRBJ2-1; D might be TRBD1 or TRBD2, each matching 5 bases. Looked up from germline, CDR1 is SEHNR and CDR2 is FQNEAQ (reference sequence). V was pared by 3 bases and J by 8 bases, with 14 bases between. The CDR3 contains 14 residues. DNA of the CDR3: TGTGCCAGCAGCTTCCGGGGAATGGGGCATGAGCAGTTCTTC. It is translated as CASSFRGMGHEQFF.

This clonotype was seen only a few times. The rearrangement uses TRBV6-1 and TRBJ2-2, with D unresolved. Trimming stripped 5 bases from V and 6 bases from J, with 10 bases between. CDR3 length: 13 amino acids. Germline V gene lookup returns CDR1 MNHNS and CDR2 SASEGT. The CDR3 nucleotides read TGTGCCAGCAGTTCCCAGTGGTCCGGGGAGCTGTTTTTT. Protein: CASSSQWSGELFF.

This clonotype was seen more than once but under ten times. This sequence joins TRBV6-1 and TRBJ2-7, with TRBD1 identical over 9 bases. V shed 5 bases and J 0 bases; nucleotides not matched to a gene: 5. Per germline, CDR1 MNHNS and CDR2 SASEGT. The CDR3 runs to 15 residues. CDR3 sequence reads: CASSRDRAGSYEQYF. The CDR3 region has the DNA TGTGCCAGCAGTAGGGACAGGGCGGGCTCCTACGAGCAGTACTTC.

This clonotype was observed a few times. The CDR3, as DNA: TGTGCCAGCAGTTACCCCGGGACAGTAAACTATGGCTACACCTTC. Translating gives CASSYPGTVNYGYTF. V and J are TRBV6-5 and TRBJ1-2, with 7 bases fitting TRBD1. This CDR3 comprises 15 residues. Trimming removed 2 bases from V and 2 bases from J; junction bases left unmatched: 5. The germline gives CDR1 MNHEY, CDR2 SVGAGI.

This clonotype has more than one count but fewer than ten. This chain links TRBV10-3 with TRBJ1-2, with TRBD1 matching 7 bases. The CDR3 loop spans 13 amino acids. Per germline, CDR1 ENHRY and CDR2 SYGVKD. J gave up 4 bases and V 4 bases, and 3 bases lay outside the gene matches. This CDR3 is CAISAGTVYGYTF. In nucleotides, the CDR3 is TGTGCCATCAGTGCCGGGACAGTCTATGGCTACACCTTC.

In this sample, this clonotype turned up many times. The chain combines TRBV2 with TRBJ2-2, with TRBD1 identical over 8 bases. V lost 7 bases to trimming and J lost 4 bases; unmatched junction nucleotides: 11. Germline CDR1 reads SNHLY; CDR2 reads FYNNEI. The CDR3 totals 16 residues. The CDR3 DNA reads as TGTGCCAGCACTAGACAGGGGTTAGGAGTCACCGGGGAGCTGTTTTTT. It is translated as CASTRQGLGVTGELFF.

This clonotype was counted a few times. V and J are TRBV2 and TRBJ1-5; D is unclear. Germline CDR1 reads SNHLY; CDR2 reads FYNNEI. V gave up 7 bases and J gave up 4 bases, with 20 bases separating them. The CDR3 contains 16 residues. The CDR3 nucleotides read TGTGCCAGCACGGGAGAGGGCTTTAGAGGGAATCAGCCCCAGCATTTT. This encodes CASTGEGFRGNQPQHF.

On this clonotype: The germline gene is not matched at one end of the junction; a read error may be the cause. The chain couples TRBV5-1 to TRBJ1-1, with D maybe TRBD1 (5 bases). Germline CDR1 SGHRS, CDR2 YFSETQ. There are 16 residues in the CDR3. CDR3 nucleotides: TGTGCCAGCAGCTTGAGTGGTATTACGGGGGACACTGAAGCTTTCTTT. As protein: CASSLSGITGDTEAFF.

The chain links TRBV4-1 to TRBJ2-1; 11 positions match TRBD2. Trimming at V came to 4 bases and at J to 8 bases, leaving 16 bases not matched to a gene. CDR1 is MGHRA and CDR2 is YSYEKL in the germline V gene. The CDR3 covers 18 residues. The CDR3 is CASSPRGSGLAGGYEQFF. The CDR3 DNA sequence: TGCGCCAGCAGCCCCCGAGGGTCTGGGCTAGCGGGAGGATATGAGCAGTTCTTC.

This clonotype was detected ten times or more. The chain is built from TRBV7-9 and TRBJ2-7, with D perhaps TRBD2 (6 bases). The CDR3 is 14 residues long. Trimming pared 1 base from V and 0 bases from J, leaving 7 bases between. Germline V gene data show CDR1 as SEHNR and CDR2 as FQNEAQ (reference sequence). The DNA of the CDR3 is TGTGCCAGCAGCTTAGAAGCGGGCTCCTACGAGCAGTACTTC. Its protein is CASSLEAGSYEQYF.

V gene TRBV6-1 combines with J gene TRBJ1-2; D gene unclear. Germline assignment: CDR1 MNHNS and CDR2 SASEGT. The germline V and J ends were trimmed by 5 bases and 2 bases, with 15 bases remaining between them. There are 15 residues in the CDR3. CDR3 region: CASSPSGKHNYGYTF. The CDR3 region has the DNA TGTGCCAGCAGTCCGTCTGGCAAGCACAACTATGGCTACACCTTC.

This clonotype was detected many times. The chain links TRBV5-6 to TRBJ2-1; D uncertain. CDR3 length: 10 amino acids. Germline V gene data show CDR1 as SGHDT and CDR2 as YYEEEE. Trimming stripped 7 bases from V and 10 bases from J, with 9 bases between. The CDR3 sequence is CASGSREQFF. CDR3 nucleotide sequence: TGTGCCAGCGGATCACGGGAGCAGTTCTTC. The complete variable domain, with remaining parts taken from reference TRBV5-6 and TRBJ2-1, reads DAGVTQSPTHLIKTRGQQVTLRCSPKSGHDTVSWYQQALGQGPQFIFQYYEEEERQRGNFPDRFSGHQFPNYSSELNVNALLLGDSALYLCASGSREQFFGPGTRLTVL.

This clonotype was seen a few times. The rearrangement joins TRBV7-3 to TRBJ1-1, with D maybe TRBD1 (6 bases). V was shortened by 9 bases and J by 8 bases, with 19 bases between the two germline ends. This CDR3 contains 13 residues. CDR1 and CDR2 (germline): SGHTA, FQGTGA. The CDR3 DNA reads TGTGCCAGTAGTATAAGTCGGACAGTCGAAGCTTTCTTT. Translated: CASSISRTVEAFF.

This chain links TRBV3-1 with TRBJ1-5, with 9 bases identical to TRBD1. The CDR3 length is 13 residues. V was pared by 4 bases and J by 10 bases, with 5 bases of the junction left unmatched. Germline V lookup: CDR1 LGHDT, CDR2 YNNKEL (reference sequence). CDR3: CASSLTGGEPQHF. The CDR3 nucleotides read TGTGCCAGCAGCCTGACAGGGGGGGAACCCCAGCATTTT.